The rows below give T cell receptor beta chains drawn from one sample of a study of blood T cell repertoires in COVID-19. Measured with immunoSEQ multiplex PCR; TCRdb has only the in-frame clones, and not every one. The profile covers approximately 210,000 clones, with 94% appearing a single time and 0.6% to 0.8% taken by the ten largest. The sequenced material came from peripheral blood. The receptors were sampled from a man younger than 45 with COVID-19, enrolled during active disease. Each CDR3 is given with its conserved first and last residue. Fields, in order: D gene, V gene, J gene, clone size, CDR3 protein, CDR3 DNA. A D gene is named only where the DNA matches it firmly. Where a row states a size, it is once, few, many or the class of an expanded clone; other rows omit it.

d_gene: .; v_gene: TRBV7-9; j_gene: TRBJ1-2; abundance: .; CDR3aa: CASSPDRSGYTF; CDR3nt: TGTGCCAGCAGCCCAGACAGATCTGGCTACACCTTC
d_gene: TRBD1; v_gene: TRBV10-3; j_gene: TRBJ2-1; abundance: .; CDR3aa: CAIQGAGNEQFF; CDR3nt: TGTGCCATTCAGGGGGCAGGCAATGAGCAGTTCTTC
d_gene: .; v_gene: TRBV10-2; j_gene: TRBJ1-5; abundance: .; CDR3aa: CASQPWGVGQPQHF; CDR3nt: TGCGCCAGTCAACCGTGGGGGGTTGGTCAGCCCCAGCATTTT
d_gene: .; v_gene: TRBV6-5; j_gene: TRBJ1-1; abundance: .; CDR3aa: CASSYSYSMNTEAFF; CDR3nt: TGTGCCAGCAGTTACTCTTACAGCATGAACACTGAAGCTTTCTTT
d_gene: .; v_gene: TRBV5-5; j_gene: TRBJ1-4; abundance: .; CDR3aa: CASSLGSTTEKLFF; CDR3nt: TGTGCCAGCAGCTTGGGGTCAACTACTGAAAAACTGTTTTTT
d_gene: TRBD1; v_gene: TRBV19; j_gene: TRBJ1-5; abundance: .; CDR3aa: CASTLGGAGGSNQPQHF; CDR3nt: TGTGCCAGTACTCTCGGTGGGGCAGGGGGAAGCAATCAGCCCCAGCATTTT
d_gene: .; v_gene: TRBV4-1; j_gene: TRBJ2-5; abundance: .; CDR3aa: CASSQAPTGETQYF; CDR3nt: TGCGCCAGCAGCCAAGCACCCACCGGGGAGACCCAGTACTTC
d_gene: TRBD1; v_gene: TRBV19; j_gene: TRBJ2-5; abundance: .; CDR3aa: CASSTVGTGSQETQYF; CDR3nt: TGTGCCAGTAGTACTGTCGGGACAGGGTCCCAAGAGACCCAGTACTTC
d_gene: .; v_gene: TRBV5-1; j_gene: TRBJ2-7; abundance: .; CDR3aa: CASSSRDTYEQYF; CDR3nt: TGCGCCAGCAGCTCCCGGGACACCTACGAGCAGTACTTC
d_gene: .; v_gene: TRBV5-1; j_gene: TRBJ2-5; abundance: .; CDR3aa: CASSLAGGAVETQYF; CDR3nt: TGCGCCAGCAGCTTGGCTGGGGGGGCGGTGGAGACCCAGTACTTC
d_gene: .; v_gene: TRBV5-1; j_gene: TRBJ2-7; abundance: .; CDR3aa: CASSKRQEPYEQYF; CDR3nt: TGCGCCAGCAGTAAAAGACAGGAACCCTACGAGCAGTACTTC
d_gene: .; v_gene: TRBV9; j_gene: TRBJ2-1; abundance: .; CDR3aa: CASSVASFRTANEQFF; CDR3nt: TGTGCCAGCAGCGTAGCTAGTTTCCGGACTGCCAATGAGCAGTTCTTC
d_gene: .; v_gene: TRBV6-5; j_gene: TRBJ2-5; abundance: .; CDR3aa: CASTPSGGVETQYF; CDR3nt: TGTGCCAGCACACCGTCGGGGGGCGTAGAGACCCAGTACTTC
d_gene: .; v_gene: TRBV6-4; j_gene: TRBJ1-1; abundance: .; CDR3aa: CASRDSLNTEAFF; CDR3nt: TGTGCCAGCAGGGACAGCCTGAACACTGAAGCTTTCTTT
d_gene: .; v_gene: TRBV11-2; j_gene: TRBJ1-3; abundance: .; CDR3aa: CASSLGLKSSGNTIYF; CDR3nt: TGTGCCAGCAGCTTAGGTCTTAAGAGCTCTGGAAACACCATATATTTT
d_gene: .; v_gene: TRBV5-1; j_gene: TRBJ2-7; abundance: .; CDR3aa: CASSLGVNRREQYF; CDR3nt: TGCGCCAGCAGCTTGGGGGTGAACAGGAGAGAGCAGTACTTC
d_gene: .; v_gene: TRBV18; j_gene: TRBJ1-6; abundance: .; CDR3aa: CASSPAGGNSPLHF; CDR3nt: TGTGCCAGCTCACCAGCGGGAGGGAATTCACCCCTCCACTTT
d_gene: .; v_gene: TRBV10-3; j_gene: TRBJ2-7; abundance: .; CDR3aa: CAISEWVRRVSYEQYF; CDR3nt: TGTGCCATCAGTGAGTGGGTTAGGAGAGTTTCCTACGAGCAGTACTTC
d_gene: TRBD1; v_gene: TRBV5-1; j_gene: TRBJ1-1; abundance: .; CDR3aa: CASSLGRDRVNTEAFF; CDR3nt: TGCGCCAGCAGCTTGGGTCGGGACAGAGTGAACACTGAAGCTTTCTTT
d_gene: TRBD1; v_gene: TRBV4-1; j_gene: TRBJ1-1; abundance: .; CDR3aa: CASRPQAGQGNTEAFF; CDR3nt: TGCGCCAGCAGACCCCAAGCTGGACAGGGAAACACTGAAGCTTTCTTT
d_gene: TRBD1; v_gene: TRBV5-1; j_gene: TRBJ2-5; abundance: .; CDR3aa: CASSFPGQQETQYF; CDR3nt: TGCGCCAGCAGCTTTCCGGGACAGCAAGAGACCCAGTACTTC
d_gene: TRBD1; v_gene: TRBV7-9; j_gene: TRBJ1-1; abundance: .; CDR3aa: CASSYGQGVNTEAFF; CDR3nt: TGTGCCAGCAGCTATGGACAGGGAGTGAACACTGAAGCTTTCTTT
d_gene: .; v_gene: TRBV5-6; j_gene: TRBJ1-3; abundance: once; CDR3aa: CASSLVSSGNTIYF; CDR3nt: TGTGCCAGCAGCTTGGTTAGCTCTGGAAACACCATATATTTT
d_gene: TRBD1; v_gene: TRBV6-5; j_gene: TRBJ1-1; abundance: .; CDR3aa: CASRPGQETNEAFF; CDR3nt: TGTGCCAGCAGACCGGGACAGGAGACGAATGAAGCTTTCTTT
d_gene: TRBD1; v_gene: TRBV19; j_gene: TRBJ1-2; abundance: .; CDR3aa: CASSPRRGTGVHNYGYTF; CDR3nt: TGTGCCAGTAGTCCCCGGAGAGGCACAGGGGTTCATAACTATGGCTACACCTTC
d_gene: .; v_gene: TRBV27; j_gene: TRBJ1-1; abundance: .; CDR3aa: CASRRDSAEAFF; CDR3nt: TGTGCCAGCCGGAGGGACTCGGCTGAAGCTTTCTTT
d_gene: .; v_gene: TRBV6-1; j_gene: TRBJ1-4; abundance: .; CDR3aa: CASSEEGATNEKLFF; CDR3nt: TGTGCCAGCAGTGAAGAGGGGGCAACTAATGAAAAACTGTTTTTT
d_gene: .; v_gene: TRBV3-1/TRBV3-2; j_gene: TRBJ2-3; abundance: .; CDR3aa: CASRLTDTQYF; CDR3nt: TGTGCCAGCCGACTGACAGATACGCAGTATTTT
d_gene: TRBD1; v_gene: TRBV6-5; j_gene: TRBJ1-5; abundance: .; CDR3aa: CAPHQGGNQPQHF; CDR3nt: TGTGCCCCCCACCAGGGGGGCAATCAGCCCCAGCATTTT
d_gene: TRBD1; v_gene: TRBV15; j_gene: TRBJ1-5; abundance: .; CDR3aa: CATSRTGNSNQPQHF; CDR3nt: TGTGCCACCAGCAGGACAGGGAATAGCAATCAGCCCCAGCATTTT
d_gene: .; v_gene: TRBV5-1; j_gene: TRBJ2-5; abundance: .; CDR3aa: CASSLDRLQETQYF; CDR3nt: TGCGCCAGCAGCTTGGACAGGCTCCAAGAGACCCAGTACTTC
d_gene: TRBD1; v_gene: TRBV19; j_gene: TRBJ1-1; abundance: .; CDR3aa: CASSITGGGTEAFF; CDR3nt: TGTGCCAGTAGTATTACAGGGGGAGGTACTGAAGCTTTCTTT
d_gene: .; v_gene: TRBV27; j_gene: TRBJ2-6; abundance: .; CDR3aa: CASSPHPTGTGANVLTF; CDR3nt: TGTGCCAGCAGCCCCCACCCGACCGGGACTGGGGCCAACGTCCTGACTTTC
d_gene: .; v_gene: TRBV20-1; j_gene: TRBJ1-5; abundance: .; CDR3aa: CSASPTGGGQPQHF; CDR3nt: TGCAGTGCTAGTCCGACCGGGGGGGGACAGCCCCAGCATTTT
d_gene: TRBD1; v_gene: TRBV5-1; j_gene: TRBJ1-1; abundance: .; CDR3aa: CASSAGQGWTEAFF; CDR3nt: TGCGCCAGCAGCGCGGGACAGGGCTGGACTGAAGCTTTCTTT
d_gene: .; v_gene: TRBV6-5; j_gene: TRBJ1-6; abundance: .; CDR3aa: CASSPTKLNSPLHF; CDR3nt: TGTGCCAGCAGTCCTACTAAACTTAATTCACCCCTCCACTTT
d_gene: TRBD1; v_gene: TRBV5-1; j_gene: TRBJ1-2; abundance: .; CDR3aa: CASRIAPGQEIYGYTF; CDR3nt: TGCGCCAGCAGGATCGCTCCGGGACAGGAGATCTATGGCTACACCTTC
d_gene: .; v_gene: TRBV7-9; j_gene: TRBJ1-1; abundance: .; CDR3aa: CASSPDRIEDTEAFF; CDR3nt: TGTGCCAGCAGCCCAGACAGGATCGAGGACACTGAAGCTTTCTTT
d_gene: TRBD2; v_gene: TRBV11-2; j_gene: TRBJ2-1; abundance: .; CDR3aa: CASSFLSSGGHEQFF; CDR3nt: TGTGCCAGCAGCTTTTTGTCTAGCGGGGGCCATGAGCAGTTCTTC